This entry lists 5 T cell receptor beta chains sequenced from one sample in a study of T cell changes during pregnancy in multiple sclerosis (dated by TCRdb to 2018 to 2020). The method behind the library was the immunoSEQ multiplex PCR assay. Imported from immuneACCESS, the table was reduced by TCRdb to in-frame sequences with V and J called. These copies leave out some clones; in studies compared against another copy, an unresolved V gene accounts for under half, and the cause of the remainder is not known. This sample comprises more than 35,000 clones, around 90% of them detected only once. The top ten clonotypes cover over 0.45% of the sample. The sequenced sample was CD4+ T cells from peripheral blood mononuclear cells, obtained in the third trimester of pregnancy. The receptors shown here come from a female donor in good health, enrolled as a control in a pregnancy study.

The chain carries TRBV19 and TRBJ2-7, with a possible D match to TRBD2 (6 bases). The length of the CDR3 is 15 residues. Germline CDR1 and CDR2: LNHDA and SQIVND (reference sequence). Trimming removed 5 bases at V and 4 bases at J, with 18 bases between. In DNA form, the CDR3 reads TGTGCCAGTAGTCGAAGTGGATACGGGACTTACGAGCAGTACTTC. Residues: CASSRSGYGTYEQYF.

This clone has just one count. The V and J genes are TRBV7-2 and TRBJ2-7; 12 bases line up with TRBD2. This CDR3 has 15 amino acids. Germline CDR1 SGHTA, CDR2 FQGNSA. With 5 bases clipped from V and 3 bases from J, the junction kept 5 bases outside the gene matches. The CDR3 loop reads CASSNRLAGDYEQYF. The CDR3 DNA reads TGTGCCAGCAGCAACCGACTAGCGGGGGACTACGAGCAGTACTTC.

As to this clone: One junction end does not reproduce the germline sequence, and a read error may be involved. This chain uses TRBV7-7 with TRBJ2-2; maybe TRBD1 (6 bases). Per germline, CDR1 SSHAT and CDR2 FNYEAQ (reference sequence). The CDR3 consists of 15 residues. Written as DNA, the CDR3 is TGTGCTAGCAGCTTAGTTGGGGGCGCCCACGGGGAGCTGTTTTTT. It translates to CASSLVGGAHGELFF.

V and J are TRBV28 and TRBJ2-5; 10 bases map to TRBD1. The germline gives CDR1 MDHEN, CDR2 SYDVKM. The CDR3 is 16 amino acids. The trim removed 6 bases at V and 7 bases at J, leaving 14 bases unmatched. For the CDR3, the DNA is TGTGCCAGCAGAAAGACGGGACAGGGGCCCCTGGGGACCCAGTACTTC. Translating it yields CASRKTGQGPLGTQYF.

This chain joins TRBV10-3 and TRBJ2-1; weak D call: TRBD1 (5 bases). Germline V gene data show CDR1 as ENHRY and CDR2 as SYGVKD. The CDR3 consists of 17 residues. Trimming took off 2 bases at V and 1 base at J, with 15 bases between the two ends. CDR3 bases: TGTGCCATCAGTGAGCCGCCTGGGGCAGGGTCCTACAATGAGCAGTTCTTC. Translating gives CAISEPPGAGSYNEQFF.